This entry lists 28 T cell receptor beta chains sequenced from one sample in a study of response to subunit inactivated influenza vaccine. TCRdb re-called the RT-PCR reads through MiXCR, storing one row per CDR3 protein. Among roughly 670,000 distinct CDR3 sequences listed, 12% to 15% were seen once. The starting material was PBMCs from blood, obtained roughly 2 weeks before vaccination. The origin of the receptors is a man aged 50 to 60 who received an inactivated influenza vaccine.

The chain uses TRBV4-3 and TRBJ2-1, with TRBD2 matching over 11 bases. Unmatched junction bases numbered 8, after V lost 0 bases and J lost 7 bases. CDR3 length equals 17 residues. Germline CDR1 and CDR2: LGHNA and YSLEER. DNA of the CDR3: TGCGCCAGCAGCCAAGACACTAGCGGGAGAAAAAGGAATGAGCAGTTCTTC. Its protein product is CASSQDTSGRKRNEQFF.

This clonotype was seen a few times. CDR3 sequence reads: CSAGLAGLETQYF. Here the CDR3 DNA reads TGCAGTGCGGGACTAGCGGGGTTGGAGACCCAGTACTTC. J is TRBJ2-5 and V is TRBV20-1; 13 bases are shared with TRBD2. The germline gives CDR1 DFQATT, CDR2 SNEGSKA (reference sequence). Trimming removed 6 bases from V and 5 bases from J; junction bases left unmatched: 3. The CDR3 covers 13 residues.

A word on this clonotype: Sequence at one end of the junction differs from germline and may be a read error. V and J are TRBV20-1 and TRBJ2-2, with 7 positions matching TRBD1. The CDR3 spans 13 residues. Germline values: CDR1 DFQATT, CDR2 SNEGSKA (reference sequence). In nucleotides, the CDR3 is TGCAGTGCAGGACAGGCGAACACCGGGGTGCTGTTTTTT. Encoded protein: CSAGQANTGVLFF.

This clonotype was found a few times. The rearrangement uses TRBV7-9 and TRBJ2-7; D is unresolved. The CDR3 loop spans 13 amino acids. CDR1 is SEHNR and CDR2 is FQNEAQ in the germline V gene (reference sequence). Trimming cost V 1 base and J 5 bases, with 9 bases left between them. The CDR3 spells CASSLDFVDEQYF. CDR3 nucleotides: TGTGCCAGCAGCTTAGACTTCGTGGACGAGCAGTACTTC. Combining the CDR3 with reference TRBV7-9 and TRBJ2-7 gives the whole variable domain DTGVSQNPRHKITKRGQNVTFRCDPISEHNRLYWYRQTLGQGPEFLTYFQNEAQLEKSRLLSDRFSAERPKGSFSTLEIQRTEQGDSAMYLCASSLDFVDEQYFGPGTRLTVT.

The CDR3 nucleotides read TGCGCCAGCAGCCAAGATAGTGGGGGGGCCCCGATTGGGAACATTCAGTACTTC. It encodes CASSQDSGGAPIGNIQYF. The chain has TRBV4-3 and TRBJ2-4; D possibly corresponds to TRBD2 (7 bases). The germline V and J ends were trimmed by 0 bases and 7 bases, with 22 bases remaining between them. There are 18 residues in the CDR3. Germline V gene sequence: CDR1 LGHNA, CDR2 YSLEER.

This clonotype was recorded a few times. The V and J genes are TRBV3-1 and TRBJ1-1; D perhaps matches TRBD1 (5 bases). The length of the CDR3 is 14 residues. Germline V lookup: CDR1 LGHDT, CDR2 YNNKEL (reference sequence). V lost 4 bases to trimming and J lost 5 bases, with 14 bases between them. Here the CDR3 reads CASSPSGRGTEAFF. Written as DNA, the CDR3 is TGTGCCAGCAGCCCAAGCGGACGGGGGACTGAAGCTTTCTTT. The full variable domain, its missing parts supplied by reference TRBV3-1 and TRBJ1-1, is DTAVSQTPKYLVTQMGNDKSIKCEQNLGHDTMYWYKQDSKKFLKIMFSYNNKELIINETVPNRFSPKSPDKAHLNLHINSLELGDSAVYFCASSPSGRGTEAFFGQGTRLTVV.

This clonotype has just a few counts. The gene calls are TRBV6-1 and TRBJ2-5; D is uncertain. This CDR3 is built from 14 residues. Germline V gene sequence: CDR1 MNHNS, CDR2 SASEGT. V shed 0 bases and J shed 1 base, with 6 bases lying between them. CDR3 DNA: TGTGCCAGCAGTGAAGCGCACAGCCAAGAGACCCAGTACTTC. This sequence encodes CASSEAHSQETQYF.

The J gene is TRBJ2-2, the V gene TRBV5-1; tentatively, D is TRBD1 (5 bases). The CDR3 covers 15 residues. Germline CDR1 is SGHRS and CDR2 is YFSETQ. Trimming stripped 3 bases from V and 3 bases from J, with 12 bases between. The chain's CDR3 is CASSWTQPHTGELFF. The CDR3 coding sequence is TGCGCCAGCAGCTGGACACAACCCCACACCGGGGAGCTGTTTTTT.

This clonotype appeared many times. The V gene is TRBV20-1, the J gene TRBJ1-2; D is ambiguous. Germline assignment: CDR1 DFQATT and CDR2 SNEGSKA (reference sequence). V lost 1 base and J 7 bases, leaving 22 bases between the germline ends. The CDR3 covers 16 residues. The CDR3 region has the DNA TGCAGTGCTAGAGCCCAAACCCATGGATGGGGAGGTGGCTACACCTTC. Encoded protein: CSARAQTHGWGGGYTF.

This clonotype has a handful of counts. The rearrangement uses TRBV30 and TRBJ2-7; TRBD1 or TRBD2 may be the D gene (6 bases each). CDR1 and CDR2 (germline): GTSNPN, SVGIG (reference sequence). The CDR3 covers 14 residues. The V gene lost 0 bases and the J gene lost 2 bases, with 11 bases spanning the gap. CDR3 DNA: TGTGCCTGGAGTGTATCGGGGGCCCCCTACGAGCAGTACTTC. It translates to CAWSVSGAPYEQYF.

This clonotype was observed a few times. V usage is TRBV18 and J usage is TRBJ2-7; D not resolved. V lost 3 bases, J lost 1 base, and 10 bases lay in between. The CDR3 totals 14 residues. CDR1 is KGHSH and CDR2 is LQKENI in the germline V gene. The CDR3 DNA follows: TGTGCCAGCTCACCCATCGGACGTTCCTACGAGCAGTACTTC. This gives the protein CASSPIGRSYEQYF.

This clonotype was found a few times. The CDR3 sequence: CASSPVGSYEQYF. CDR3 DNA: TGTGCCAGCTCACCAGTTGGTAGCTACGAGCAGTACTTC. The chain is built from TRBV18 and TRBJ2-7; D remains unclear. CDR1 is KGHSH and CDR2 is LQKENI in the germline V gene. With 2 bases removed from V and 3 bases from J, the gap between germline ends came to 8 bases. The CDR3 is 13 residues long.

This clonotype was detected a few times. The chain is built from TRBV29-1 and TRBJ2-1; 10 nucleotides align to TRBD1. The CDR3 spans 12 residues. J gave up 8 bases and V 6 bases, and 4 bases lay outside the gene matches. Germline CDR1 reads SQVTM; CDR2 reads ANQGSEA. CDR3 DNA: TGCAGCGTGGGACAGGGGAAGGATGAGCAGTTCTTC. Amino acid sequence: CSVGQGKDEQFF.

The sample holds a few counts of this clonotype. V and J are TRBV6-2 or TRBV6-3 and TRBJ2-3; tentative D call: TRBD1 (6 bases). This CDR3 has 17 amino acids. Germline CDR1 and CDR2: MNHEY and SVGEGT. The V end lost 2 bases, the J end lost 3 bases, and 18 bases lay between the germline ends. CDR3 sequence reads: CASSYQLPGERTDTQYF. The CDR3 DNA follows: TGTGCCAGCAGTTACCAGTTACCAGGGGAGCGTACAGATACGCAGTATTTT.

The chain carries TRBV20-1 and TRBJ1-5; TRBD1 might be the D (5 bases). Trimming took off 3 bases at V and 5 bases at J, with 14 bases between the two ends. From germline, CDR1 is DFQATT and CDR2 SNEGSKA (reference sequence). The CDR3 totals 14 residues. The CDR3 nucleotides are TGCAGTGCTAGGGGGACTCTAGGCTATCAGCCCCAGCATTTT. Translation: CSARGTLGYQPQHF.

This chain links TRBV5-1 with TRBJ2-7; 14 nucleotides match TRBD2. V was clipped by 4 bases and J by 6 bases; unmatched bases: 6. The CDR3 extends over 15 amino acids. CDR1 and CDR2 (germline): SGHRS, YFSETQ. The CDR3 sequence is CASSPGTSGSGEQYF. Written as DNA, the CDR3 is TGCGCCAGCAGCCCGGGGACTAGCGGGAGCGGCGAGCAGTACTTC.

The V and J genes are TRBV11-2 and TRBJ1-1, with 12 bases lining up with TRBD1. V shed 4 bases, J shed 3 bases, and the junction held 9 bases outside the gene matches. CDR1 is SGHAT, CDR2 FQNNGV, per germline. This CDR3 region has 17 residues. The CDR3 DNA reads as TGTGCCAGCAGCTCAGGCCCTTGGGACAGGGGGCACACTGAAGCTTTCTTT. Its translation is CASSSGPWDRGHTEAFF.

This clonotype was seen more than once but under ten times. The chain has TRBV4-3 and TRBJ2-1; TRBD2 might be the D (5 bases). From germline, CDR1 is LGHNA and CDR2 YSLEER. The CDR3 is 15 residues long. Trimming removed 0 bases at V and 2 bases at J, with 8 bases between. The CDR3 DNA reads as TGCGCCAGCAGCCAAGAGGCCGGGGCCTACAATGAGCAGTTCTTC. It codes for CASSQEAGAYNEQFF.

This clonotype was picked up many times. The rearrangement links TRBV28 to TRBJ2-7; possible D gene TRBD1, 6 bases. CDR1 and CDR2 from the germline V gene are MDHEN and SYDVKM. V was pared by 10 bases and J by 3 bases, with 19 bases between. This CDR3 has 14 residues. CDR3 nucleotides: TGTGCCACCAAAGTCAGGGGAAATTTCTACGAGCAGTACTTC. Protein: CATKVRGNFYEQYF.

In its sample, this clonotype was seen a few times. This sequence joins TRBV6-4 and TRBJ1-2; D may be TRBD1 (5 bases). CDR1 and CDR2 from the germline V gene are MRHNA and SNTAGT. This CDR3 region has 13 residues. Trimming cost V 0 bases and J 7 bases, with 9 bases left between them. CDR3 sequence reads: CASSDSGGVGYTF. CDR3 nucleotides: TGTGCCAGCAGTGACTCTGGGGGAGTTGGCTACACCTTC.

V gene TRBV24-1 combines with J gene TRBJ2-3, with no clear D. V lost 5 bases and J 6 bases, leaving 11 bases between the germline ends. Germline V gives CDR1 KGHDR, CDR2 SFDVKD. CDR3 length: 13 amino acids. The CDR3 region is CATSVPDLDTQYF. The CDR3 DNA sequence: TGTGCCACCAGTGTTCCTGACTTGGATACGCAGTATTTT.

This clonotype was detected only a few times. The rearrangement uses TRBV20-1 and TRBJ2-1; 8 positions match TRBD2. Losses at the gene ends were 4 bases for V and 6 bases for J; bases not matched to a gene: 11. Germline CDR1 DFQATT, CDR2 SNEGSKA (reference sequence). This CDR3 has 15 residues. The CDR3, as DNA: TGCAGTGCTACTGCCGGTAGCGGGACTCTCAATGAGCAGTTCTTC. It is translated as CSATAGSGTLNEQFF.

This clonotype was recorded a few times. V is TRBV29-1 and J is TRBJ2-3; D ambiguous. CDR3 length: 15 amino acids. CDR1 is SQVTM, CDR2 ANQGSEA, per germline. The V gene lost 2 bases and the J gene lost 4 bases, with 16 bases spanning the gap. The CDR3: CSVEWGTGPADTQYF. The CDR3 DNA reads as TGCAGCGTTGAATGGGGTACTGGCCCAGCAGATACGCAGTATTTT.

This clonotype was seen more than once but under ten times. This chain joins TRBV18 and TRBJ2-1; D is possibly TRBD1 (6 bases). The CDR3 covers 18 residues. Per germline, CDR1 KGHSH and CDR2 LQKENI. Trimming removed 1 base at V and 2 bases at J, with 18 bases between. CDR3 sequence (DNA): TGTGCCAGCTCACCACGCGCAGGGGTTAGGGGAACCTACAATGAGCAGTTCTTC. Translating gives CASSPRAGVRGTYNEQFF.

The sample holds one count of this clonotype. DNA for the CDR3: TGTGCCAGCAACTTCAGACTAGCGGGAGCTCGGAATGAGCAGTTCTTC. Protein product: CASNFRLAGARNEQFF. The chain employs TRBV11-1 and TRBJ2-1; 12 positions match TRBD2. Germline V CDR1 and CDR2: SGHAT, FQDESV (reference sequence). The CDR3 length is 16 residues. The ends lost 7 bases at V and 7 bases at J; junction bases unmatched: 11. Together with reference TRBV11-1 and TRBJ2-1, the CDR3 gives the full variable domain: EAEVAQSPRYKITEKSQAVAFWCDPISGHATLYWYRQILGQGPELLVQFQDESVVDDSQLPKDRFSAERLKGVDSTLKIQPAELGDSAMYLCASNFRLAGARNEQFFGPGTRLTVL.

The chain carries TRBV7-2 and TRBJ2-7; no firm D call. CDR1 and CDR2 (germline): SGHTA, FQGNSA. The CDR3 spans 13 residues. V lost 8 bases and J 2 bases, leaving 13 bases between the germline ends. The chain's CDR3 is CASGVPVPYEQYF. In nucleotides, the CDR3 is TGTGCCAGCGGTGTACCCGTGCCCTACGAGCAGTACTTC.

The CDR3 loop is CASRPTTSAFYNEQFF. The CDR3 nucleotides read TGTGCCAGCAGGCCGACAACTAGCGCTTTCTACAATGAGCAGTTCTTC. V usage is TRBV27 and J usage is TRBJ2-1; 7 nucleotides match TRBD2. The CDR3 is 16 amino acids. In germline, CDR1 is MNHEY, CDR2 SMNVEV (reference sequence). V was clipped by 6 bases and J by 3 bases; unmatched bases: 11.

This clonotype has at least ten counts. J is TRBJ1-1 and V is TRBV6-2 or TRBV6-3; D is undetermined. The length of the CDR3 is 12 residues. Germline loops: CDR1 MNHEY, CDR2 SVGEGT. Trimming removed 3 bases at V and 5 bases at J, with 7 bases between. CDR3: CASSYWGTEAFF. The CDR3 bases are TGTGCCAGCAGTTATTGGGGAACTGAAGCTTTCTTT.